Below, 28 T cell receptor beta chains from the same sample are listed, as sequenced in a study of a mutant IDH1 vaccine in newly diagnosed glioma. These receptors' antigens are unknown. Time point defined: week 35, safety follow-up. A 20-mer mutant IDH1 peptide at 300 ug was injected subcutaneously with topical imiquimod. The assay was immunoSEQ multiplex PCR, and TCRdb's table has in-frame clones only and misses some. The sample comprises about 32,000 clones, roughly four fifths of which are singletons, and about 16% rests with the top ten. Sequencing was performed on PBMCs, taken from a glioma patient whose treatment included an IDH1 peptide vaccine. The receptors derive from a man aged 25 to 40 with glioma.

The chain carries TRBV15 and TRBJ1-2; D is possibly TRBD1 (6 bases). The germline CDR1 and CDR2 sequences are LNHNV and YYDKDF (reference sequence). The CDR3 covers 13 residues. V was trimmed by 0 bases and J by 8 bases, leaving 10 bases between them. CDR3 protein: CATSRDRTDGYTF. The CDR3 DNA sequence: TGTGCCACCAGCAGAGATAGGACAGACGGCTACACCTTC.

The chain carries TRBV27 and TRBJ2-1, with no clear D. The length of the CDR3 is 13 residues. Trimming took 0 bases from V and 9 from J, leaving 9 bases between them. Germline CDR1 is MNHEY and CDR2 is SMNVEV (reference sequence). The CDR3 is CASSLSGDSEQFF. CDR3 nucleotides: TGTGCCAGCAGTTTATCTGGGGATAGTGAGCAGTTCTTC.

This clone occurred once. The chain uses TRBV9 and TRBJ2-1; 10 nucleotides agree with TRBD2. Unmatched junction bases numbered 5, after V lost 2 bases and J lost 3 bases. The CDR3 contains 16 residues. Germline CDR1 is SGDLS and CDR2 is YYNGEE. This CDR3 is CASSVLSGRGYNEQFF. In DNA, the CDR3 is TGTGCCAGCAGCGTCCTGAGCGGGAGGGGCTACAATGAGCAGTTCTTC.

The CDR3 protein is CASSSTWGDGYTF. The CDR3 DNA sequence: TGTGCCAGCAGTTCTACCTGGGGGGATGGCTACACCTTC. This rearrangement joins TRBV27 to TRBJ1-2, with D possibly being TRBD1 (5 bases). Germline V lookup: CDR1 MNHEY, CDR2 SMNVEV (reference sequence). This CDR3 has 13 residues. V was clipped by 4 bases and J by 6 bases, with 12 bases between them.

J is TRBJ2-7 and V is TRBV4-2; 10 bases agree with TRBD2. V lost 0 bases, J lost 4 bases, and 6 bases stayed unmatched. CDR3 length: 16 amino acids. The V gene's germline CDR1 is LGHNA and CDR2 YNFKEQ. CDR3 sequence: CASSQERVLAGYEQYF. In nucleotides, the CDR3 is TGTGCCAGCAGCCAAGAGAGAGTACTAGCGGGATACGAGCAGTACTTC.

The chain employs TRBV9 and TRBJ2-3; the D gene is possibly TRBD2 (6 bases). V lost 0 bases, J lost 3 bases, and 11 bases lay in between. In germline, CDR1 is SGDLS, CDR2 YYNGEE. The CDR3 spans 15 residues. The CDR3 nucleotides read TGTGCCAGCAGCGTAGAGAACGGGAGAACAGATACGCAGTATTTT. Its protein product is CASSVENGRTDTQYF. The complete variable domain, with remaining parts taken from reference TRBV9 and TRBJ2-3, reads DSGVTQTPKHLITATGQRVTLRCSPRSGDLSVYWYQQSLDQGLQFLIQYYNGEERAKGNILERFSAQQFPDLHSELNLSSLELGDSALYFCASSVENGRTDTQYFGPGTRLTVL.

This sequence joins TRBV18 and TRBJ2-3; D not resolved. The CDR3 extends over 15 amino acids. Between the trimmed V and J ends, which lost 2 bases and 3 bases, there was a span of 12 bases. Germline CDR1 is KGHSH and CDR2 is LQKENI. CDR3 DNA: TGTGCCAGCTCACCAGTTCAAGAGTCTACAGATACGCAGTATTTT. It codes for CASSPVQESTDTQYF.

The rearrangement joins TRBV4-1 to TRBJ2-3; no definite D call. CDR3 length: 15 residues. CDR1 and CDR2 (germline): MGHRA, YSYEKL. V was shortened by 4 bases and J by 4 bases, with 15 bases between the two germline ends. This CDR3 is CASSRISGSADTQYF. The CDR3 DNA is TGCGCCAGCAGCCGGATAAGTGGGTCCGCAGATACGCAGTATTTT.

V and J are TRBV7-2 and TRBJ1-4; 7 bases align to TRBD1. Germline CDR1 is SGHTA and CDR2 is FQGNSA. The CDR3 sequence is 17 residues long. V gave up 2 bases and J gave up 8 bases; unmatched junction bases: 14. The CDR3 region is CASSLTSGTAAREKLFF. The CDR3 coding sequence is TGTGCCAGCAGCTTAACGTCGGGGACAGCGGCTAGGGAAAAACTGTTTTTT. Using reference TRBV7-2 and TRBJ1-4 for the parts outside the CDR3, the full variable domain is GAGVSQSPSNKVTEKGKDVELRCDPISGHTALYWYRQSLGQGLEFLIYFQGNSAPDKSGLPSDRFSAERTGGSVSTLTIQRTQQEDSAVYLCASSLTSGTAAREKLFFGSGTQLSVL.

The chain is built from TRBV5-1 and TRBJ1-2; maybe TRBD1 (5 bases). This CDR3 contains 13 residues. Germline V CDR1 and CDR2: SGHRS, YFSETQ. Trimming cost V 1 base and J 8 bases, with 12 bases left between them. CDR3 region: CASSLQGSGGYTF. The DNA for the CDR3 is TGCGCCAGCAGCTTGCAGGGCTCGGGAGGCTACACCTTC.

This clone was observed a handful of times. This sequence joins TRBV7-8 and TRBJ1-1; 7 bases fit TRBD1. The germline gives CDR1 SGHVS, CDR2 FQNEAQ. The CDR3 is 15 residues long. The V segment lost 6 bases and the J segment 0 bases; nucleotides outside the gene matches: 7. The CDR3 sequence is CASRYNRGLNTEAFF. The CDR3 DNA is TGTGCCAGCAGGTACAACAGGGGATTGAACACTGAAGCTTTCTTT.

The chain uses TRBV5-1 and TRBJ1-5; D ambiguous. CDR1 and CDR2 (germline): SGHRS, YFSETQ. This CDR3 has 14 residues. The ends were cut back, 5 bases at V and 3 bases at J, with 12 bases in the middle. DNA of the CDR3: TGCGCCAGCAGTCAGGACGGGATCAATCAGCCCCAGCATTTT. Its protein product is CASSQDGINQPQHF. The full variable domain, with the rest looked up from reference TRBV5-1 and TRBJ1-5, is KAGVTQTPRYLIKTRGQQVTLSCSPISGHRSVSWYQQTPGQGLQFLFEYFSETQRNKGNFPGRFSGRQFSNSRSEMNVSTLELGDSALYLCASSQDGINQPQHFGDGTRLSIL.

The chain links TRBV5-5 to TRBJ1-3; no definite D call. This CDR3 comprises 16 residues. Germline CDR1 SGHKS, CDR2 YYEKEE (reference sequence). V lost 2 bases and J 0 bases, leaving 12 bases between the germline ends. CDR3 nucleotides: TGTGCCAGCAGCTTTTTTCAGGTTGCCTCTGGAAACACCATATATTTT. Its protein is CASSFFQVASGNTIYF.

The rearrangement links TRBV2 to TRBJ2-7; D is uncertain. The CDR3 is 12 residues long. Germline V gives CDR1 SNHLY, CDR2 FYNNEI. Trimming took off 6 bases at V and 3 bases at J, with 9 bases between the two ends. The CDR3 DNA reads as TGTGCCAGCAGCGCGTCATACTACGAGCAGTACTTC. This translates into CASSASYYEQYF.

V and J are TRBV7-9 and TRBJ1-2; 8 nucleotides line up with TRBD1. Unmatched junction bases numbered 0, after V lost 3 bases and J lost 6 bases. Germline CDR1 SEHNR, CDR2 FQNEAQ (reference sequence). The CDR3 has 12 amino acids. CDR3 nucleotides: TGTGCCAGCAGCTTGACAGGGGATGGCTACACCTTC. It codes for CASSLTGDGYTF.

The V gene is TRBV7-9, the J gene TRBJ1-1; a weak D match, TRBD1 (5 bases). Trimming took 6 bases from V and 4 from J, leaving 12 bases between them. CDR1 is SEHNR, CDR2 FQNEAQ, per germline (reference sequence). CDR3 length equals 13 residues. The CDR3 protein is CASRARQTTEAFF. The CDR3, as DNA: TGTGCCAGCAGAGCTAGACAGACCACTGAAGCTTTCTTT.

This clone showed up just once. In nucleotides, the CDR3 is TGTGCCAGCACCCGGGGTGGACAAGAGACCCAGTACTTC. The encoded protein is CASTRGGQETQYF. The rearrangement joins TRBV7-2 to TRBJ2-5; the D gene is possibly TRBD2 (5 bases). The V and J ends lost 7 bases and 2 bases respectively, with 11 bases between them. The CDR3 runs 13 residues. Per germline, CDR1 SGHTA and CDR2 FQGNSA.

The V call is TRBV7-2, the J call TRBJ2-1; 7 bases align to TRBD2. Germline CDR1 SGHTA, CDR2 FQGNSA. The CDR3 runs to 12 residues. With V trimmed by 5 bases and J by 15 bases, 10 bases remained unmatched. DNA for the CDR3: TGTGCCAGCAGCGGAGCCGGGACTAACCCGTTCTTC. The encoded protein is CASSGAGTNPFF.

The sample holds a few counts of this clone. DNA of the CDR3: TGTGCCAGCACCTATCCAGGACACTTTGAAGCTTTCTTT. The encoded protein is CASTYPGHFEAFF. The V call is TRBV2, the J call TRBJ1-1; weak D call: TRBD1 (5 bases). The CDR3 has 13 amino acids. CDR1 and CDR2 (germline): SNHLY, FYNNEI. The germline V and J ends were trimmed by 7 bases and 7 bases, with 16 bases remaining between them.

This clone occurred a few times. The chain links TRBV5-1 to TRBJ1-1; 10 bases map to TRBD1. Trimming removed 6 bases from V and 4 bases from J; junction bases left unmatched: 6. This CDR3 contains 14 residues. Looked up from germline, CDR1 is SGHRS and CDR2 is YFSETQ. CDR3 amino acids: CASKQRTGGTEAFF. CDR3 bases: TGCGCCAGCAAACAAAGGACAGGGGGCACTGAAGCTTTCTTT.

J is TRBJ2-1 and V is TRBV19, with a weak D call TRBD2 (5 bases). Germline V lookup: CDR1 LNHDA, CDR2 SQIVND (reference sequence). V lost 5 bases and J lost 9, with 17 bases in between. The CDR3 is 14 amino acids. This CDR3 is CASSPRAGRVEQFF. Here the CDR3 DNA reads TGTGCCAGTAGTCCCCGCGCGGGCCGCGTTGAGCAGTTCTTC.

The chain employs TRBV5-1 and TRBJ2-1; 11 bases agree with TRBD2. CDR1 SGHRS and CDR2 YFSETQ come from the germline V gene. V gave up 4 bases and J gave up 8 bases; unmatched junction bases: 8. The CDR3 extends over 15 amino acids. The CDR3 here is CASSPGLAVTYEQFF. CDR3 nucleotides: TGCGCCAGCAGCCCGGGACTAGCGGTAACCTATGAGCAGTTCTTC.

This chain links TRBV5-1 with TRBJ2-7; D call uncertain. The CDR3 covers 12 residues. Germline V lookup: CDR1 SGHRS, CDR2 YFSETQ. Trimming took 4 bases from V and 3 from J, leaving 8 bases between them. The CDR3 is CASSQDVYEQYF. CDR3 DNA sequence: TGCGCCAGCAGCCAGGACGTCTACGAGCAGTACTTC.

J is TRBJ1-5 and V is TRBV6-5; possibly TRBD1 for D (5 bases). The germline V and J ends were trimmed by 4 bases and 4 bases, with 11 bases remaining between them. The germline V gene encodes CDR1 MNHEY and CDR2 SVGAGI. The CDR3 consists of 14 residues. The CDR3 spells CASSSGVKNQPQHF. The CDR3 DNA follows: TGTGCCAGCAGTTCGGGGGTCAAAAATCAGCCCCAGCATTTT.

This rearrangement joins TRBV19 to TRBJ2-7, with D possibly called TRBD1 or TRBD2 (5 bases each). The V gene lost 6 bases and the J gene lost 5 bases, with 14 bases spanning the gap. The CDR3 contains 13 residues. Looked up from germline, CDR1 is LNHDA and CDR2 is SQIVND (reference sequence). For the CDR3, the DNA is TGTGCCAGTAGCCTCTGGGGGAGAGACGAGCAGTACTTC. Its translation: CASSLWGRDEQYF. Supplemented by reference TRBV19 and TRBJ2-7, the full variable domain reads DGGITQSPKYLFRKEGQNVTLSCEQNLNHDAMYWYRQDPGQGLRLIYYSQIVNDFQKGDIAEGYSVSREKKESFPLTVTSAQKNPTAFYLCASSLWGRDEQYFGPGTRLTVT.

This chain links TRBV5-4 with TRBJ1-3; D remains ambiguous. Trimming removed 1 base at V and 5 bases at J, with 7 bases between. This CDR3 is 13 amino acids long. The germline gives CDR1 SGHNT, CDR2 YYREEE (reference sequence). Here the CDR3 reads CASSLRTRNTIYF. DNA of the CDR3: TGTGCCAGCAGCTTGAGGACCCGAAACACCATATATTTT.

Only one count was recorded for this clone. The CDR3 loop reads CASRPNSDEKLFF. The CDR3 DNA sequence: TGCGCCAGCAGGCCCAATTCGGATGAAAAACTGTTTTTT. V gene TRBV5-1 combines with J gene TRBJ1-4; D remains unclear. V was clipped by 5 bases and J by 6 bases, with 11 bases between them. There are 13 residues in the CDR3. Germline lookup yields CDR1 SGHRS and CDR2 YFSETQ.

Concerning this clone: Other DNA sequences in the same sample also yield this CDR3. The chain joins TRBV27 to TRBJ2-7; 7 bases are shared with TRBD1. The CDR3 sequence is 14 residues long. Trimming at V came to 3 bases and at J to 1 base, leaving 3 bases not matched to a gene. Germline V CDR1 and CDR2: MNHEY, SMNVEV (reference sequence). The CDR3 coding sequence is TGTGCCAGCAGTTTCCGGGACAGTTCCTACGAGCAGTACTTC. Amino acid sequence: CASSFRDSSYEQYF.